This T cell receptor (beta chain) was captured in a study of OX40 agonist ivuxolimab in advanced cancers. The CDR3 contains 15 residues. The V and J ends lost 4 bases and 1 base respectively, with 14 bases between them. Germline V gene data show CDR1 as SGHRS and CDR2 as YFSETQ. Patients with autoimmune history or systemic immunosuppression were excluded. The repertoire was sequenced with immunoSEQ multiplex PCR; TCRdb's copy has only in-frame clones and lacks some. The data hold more than 60,000 clones, with 80% to 90% observed a single time. The receptor was derived from an adult with an advanced solid tumor such as melanoma, head and neck, liver or kidney cancer. Here the sequenced sample was CD4+ or CD8+ T cells sorted from blood, taken in a trial of the OX40 agonist ivuxolimab. V is TRBV5-1 and J is TRBJ1-1, with D possibly TRBD1 on 5 matching bases. CDR3 in DNA: TGCGCCAGCAGCGCGGTAGGACAAACGAACACTGAAGCTTTCTTT. The encoded protein is CASSAVGQTNTEAFF.